This paragraph covers one T cell receptor (beta chain) sequence. What it binds is unknown. The sample comes from a study of shared clonotypes between healthy human individuals. Healthy HIV-negative adults without recent acute infections or vaccinations served as donors. Profiled with immunoSEQ multiplex PCR; TCRdb holds only in-frame clones, not every one. This table has over a million clones, 97% to 99% appearing once. Study results and limitations: The sharing of 4.5% to 6.5% of naive CD4 clonotypes was seen across a handful of donors. Memory subsets had estimated richness that was generally smaller than that of naive subsets.

The sequenced sample consisted of naive CD4+ T cells sorted from blood. The subset is: CD45RA+ positively selected. The clonotype was recovered from a man aged 30-40 years in good health.

The CDR3 sequence is CASSRPELGYTF. The CDR3 nucleotides are TGTGCCAGCTCACGACCGGAGCTTGGCTACACCTTC. The rearrangement joins TRBV18 to TRBJ1-2; the D is unclear. Germline V gives CDR1 KGHSH, CDR2 LQKENI. Deletions cut 4 bases from V and 7 bases from J, with 10 bases between. This CDR3 region has 12 residues.